This TCR beta chain was sequenced in a study of T cells in Graves' hyperthyroidism and ophthalmopathy. Study-wide context: The blood sample was taken at first diagnosis, before treatment began. Findings of the study overall: Stable hyperthyroidism was told apart from ophthalmopathy by a model built on 13 V-J features.

Deletions cut 5 bases from V and 4 bases from J, with 18 bases between. The CDR3 runs to 16 residues. CDR1 and CDR2 (germline): MNHNS, SASEGT. PBMCs were sourced from over 8.5 ml fresh peripheral blood. This clonotype was counted a few times. What it binds is not known. RNA transcripts gave rise to amplified TCR beta CDR3 regions. The HTBI primer set served for first-round RT-PCR of the TCR CDR3. TCRdb recomputed calls from the multiplex PCR reads with MiXCR, one row per CDR3 protein. The data contain approximately 410,000 distinct CDR3 sequences, roughly 15% of them singletons. This TCR derives from a man between 18 and 29 years old with Graves' ophthalmopathy. Source material: blood. The rearrangement uses TRBV6-1 and TRBJ2-4; D uncertain. The CDR3 coding sequence is TGTGCCAGCAGTAACGGACCTAGAACGGAGAAAAACATTCAGTACTTC. Protein: CASSNGPRTEKNIQYF.